The sample holds a few counts of the clone carrying this T cell receptor beta chain. This sample is part of a study of control samples from healthy donors and cancer patients. Clones were sequenced by immunoSEQ multiplex PCR, and TCRdb holds only the in-frame ones, with some missing. The sample consists of fewer than 300,000 clones, roughly 80% of them appearing once. The CDR3 runs 14 residues. V lost 8 bases and J lost 2; bases outside the gene matches: 9. Per germline, CDR1 SNHLY and CDR2 FYNNEI. J is TRBJ2-7 and V is TRBV2; 7 bases fit TRBD1. This TCR was recovered from a woman between 55 and 75 years old with lung cancer. The sample was PBMCs. This CDR3 reads CASSTGFPPYEQYF. CDR3 in DNA: TGTGCCAGCTCGACAGGGTTCCCCCCCTACGAGCAGTACTTC.